This TCR beta chain was sequenced in a study of T-cell reconstitution after alpha-beta-depleted transplantation in children. For TCRbeta, the library was prepared with unique molecular identifiers. MiXCR, run by TCRdb on the PCR reads, gives a single entry per CDR3 protein. The sample shows about 230,000 distinct CDR3 sequences, around 13% of them seen only once. Only a few counts were recorded for this clonotype. Germline values: CDR1 LNHDA, CDR2 SQIVND (reference sequence). The CDR3 has 16 residues. V dropped 5 bases and J dropped 7; count of bases not matched to a gene: 12. This TCR was recovered from a human donor who donated a stem cell graft to a child with acute lymphoblastic leukemia. The chain uses TRBV19 and TRBJ2-1, with 9 bases that match TRBD1. The input for sequencing was PBMCs from the stem cell graft donor, taken from the stem cell graft. The CDR3 nucleotides read TGTGCCAGTAGTCCTCGGACAGGGGAGGTCATAAATGAGCAGTTCTTC. Its protein is CASSPRTGEVINEQFF.